Each of the 22 T cell receptor beta chains below was sequenced from the same sample in a study of T cell changes during pregnancy in multiple sclerosis (dated by TCRdb to the late 2010s). Libraries were constructed by the immunoSEQ multiplex PCR assay. TCRdb provides this immuneACCESS table in a form limited to in-frame rearrangements. Some clones are lacking; in checked studies, under half of them reflect an unresolved V gene, and why the rest are absent is not known. This sample lists about 53,000 clones; over 90% were detected once. In total, the top ten clones hold 0.5% of the sample. Sequences were derived from CD4+ T cells from peripheral blood mononuclear cells, sampled in the third trimester of pregnancy. The source is a female donor with multiple sclerosis, enrolled in a pregnancy study.

The chain carries TRBV5-1 and TRBJ1-3, with D unresolved. This CDR3 comprises 16 residues. Germline CDR1 is SGHRS and CDR2 is YFSETQ. Trimming removed 0 bases at V and 0 bases at J, with 10 bases between. This CDR3 is CASSLASASSGNTIYF. CDR3 nucleotides: TGCGCCAGCAGCTTGGCCTCAGCTAGCTCTGGAAACACCATATATTTT.

The gene calls are TRBV6-1 and TRBJ2-1, with a possible D match to TRBD2 (6 bases). Germline V gene data show CDR1 as MNHNS and CDR2 as SASEGT. Trimming left V 7 bases short and J 9 bases short, with 19 bases between. The CDR3 has 14 residues. CDR3 sequence reads: CASMGGGNGREQFF. The CDR3 DNA sequence: TGTGCCAGCATGGGGGGAGGCAACGGGCGTGAGCAGTTCTTC.

The CDR3 loop is CASSDVTGPASYEQYF. DNA for the CDR3: TGTGCCAGCAGTGATGTAACAGGGCCCGCATCCTACGAGCAGTACTTC. The chain carries TRBV2 and TRBJ2-7; a possible D gene is TRBD1 (6 bases). CDR1 is SNHLY and CDR2 is FYNNEI in the germline V gene. The ends were cut back, 3 bases at V and 1 base at J, with 16 bases in the middle. The CDR3 contains 16 residues.

The V call is TRBV7-9, the J call TRBJ2-1; no firm D call. Trimming shortened V by 7 bases and J by 10 bases, and 8 bases separated the two germline ends. The CDR3 is 10 amino acids. Germline V gives CDR1 SEHNR, CDR2 FQNEAQ (reference sequence). The CDR3 protein is CASKGVEQFF. CDR3 coding DNA: TGTGCCAGCAAAGGAGTGGAGCAGTTCTTC.

This chain uses TRBV23-1 with TRBJ2-7; tentative D call: TRBD1 (6 bases). TRBV23-1 is treated as an ORF (open reading frame) with a function not yet certain. The CDR3 loop spans 12 amino acids. Trimming took 7 bases from V and 5 from J, leaving 12 bases between them. The CDR3 region has the DNA TGCGCCAGCAACAGGGAGAGGAACGAGCAGTACTTC. Amino acids: CASNRERNEQYF.

This clone was recorded once. The CDR3 DNA reads as TGTGCCAGCAGTGACCCCTTTGAATCACAGGGGTCGGACCAGCCCCAGCATTTT. Its translation: CASSDPFESQGSDQPQHF. The rearrangement uses TRBV2 and TRBJ1-5; 7 bases fit TRBD1. The ends lost 3 bases at V and 7 bases at J; junction bases unmatched: 18. CDR1 is SNHLY, CDR2 FYNNEI, per germline. The length of the CDR3 is 18 residues.

This clone was seen just once. The V gene is TRBV9, the J gene TRBJ1-2; no clear D. The CDR3 spans 16 residues. V dropped 0 bases and J dropped 4 bases, with 16 bases sitting between them. In germline, CDR1 is SGDLS, CDR2 YYNGEE. CDR3 nucleotide sequence: TGTGCCAGCAGCGTAGGCCCACAACCGCTTTCCTATGGCTACACCTTC. Amino acid sequence: CASSVGPQPLSYGYTF.

The chain links TRBV18 to TRBJ2-3; the D is unclear. The V end was cut by 4 bases, the J end by 0 bases, with 8 bases between. CDR1 is KGHSH, CDR2 LQKENI, per germline. CDR3 length: 14 residues. CDR3 DNA: TGTGCCAGCTCACGAGAACGTAGCACAGATACGCAGTATTTT. It specifies CASSRERSTDTQYF. Drawing the rest from reference TRBV18 and TRBJ2-3, the complete variable domain is NAGVMQNPRHLVRRRGQEARLRCSPMKGHSHVYWYRQLPEEGLKFMVYLQKENIIDESGMPKERFSAEFPKEGPSILRIQQVVRGDSAAYFCASSRERSTDTQYFGPGTRLTVL.

The chain recombines TRBV5-6 with TRBJ1-2, with a weak D call TRBD1 (5 bases). The CDR3 is made up of 14 amino acids. Per the germline V gene, CDR1 is SGHDT and CDR2 is YYEEEE. The V and J ends lost 6 bases and 8 bases respectively, with 20 bases between them. The CDR3, as DNA: TGTGCCAGCACCCTCTTAGGTCGGGGGAGAGGCTACACCTTC. Protein product: CASTLLGRGRGYTF.

This chain uses TRBV29-1 with TRBJ2-3; TRBD2 matches at 16 bases. Germline loops: CDR1 SQVTM, CDR2 ANQGSEA. The CDR3 is made up of 19 amino acids. The junction had 10 bases not matched to a gene; V was cut back by 4 bases and J by 0 bases. CDR3 coding DNA: TGCAGCGTTGTGGGGACTAGCGGGGGGGGGATCATAAGCACAGATACGCAGTATTTT. Translation: CSVVGTSGGGIISTDTQYF.

V gene TRBV5-8 combines with J gene TRBJ2-1; TRBD2 is a possible D gene (6 bases). V was trimmed by 2 bases and J by 6 bases, leaving 18 bases between them. The CDR3 spans 16 residues. The germline CDR1 and CDR2 sequences are SGHTS and YDEGEE. CDR3 DNA: TGTGCCAGCAGCTTACGGGGCGGGATATACGGCAATGAGCAGTTCTTC. Translation: CASSLRGGIYGNEQFF.

In its sample, this clone was seen a few times. The chain couples TRBV19 to TRBJ1-5; TRBD1 agrees at 10 bases. Per the germline V gene, CDR1 is LNHDA and CDR2 is SQIVND (reference sequence). The V and J ends lost 7 bases and 0 bases, in that order; junction bases with no gene match: 9. The CDR3 length is 17 residues. For the CDR3, the DNA is TGTGCCAGTACCGGGACAGGGGCCCTTTATAGCAATCAGCCCCAGCATTTT. As protein: CASTGTGALYSNQPQHF.

This clone was counted only a few times. The chain has TRBV10-3 and TRBJ2-2; the D is unclear. The germline CDR1 and CDR2 sequences are ENHRY and SYGVKD. The CDR3 totals 13 residues. V was cut by 2 bases and J by 4 bases, with 5 bases left in between. CDR3 loop: CAISEMSTGELFF. DNA of the CDR3: TGTGCCATCAGTGAGATGAGCACCGGGGAGCTGTTTTTT.

J is TRBJ1-1 and V is TRBV2; D uncertain. This CDR3 has 12 amino acids. Trimming stripped 3 bases from V and 1 base from J, with 3 bases between. Germline V gene data show CDR1 as SNHLY and CDR2 as FYNNEI. The CDR3 region is CASSDWNTEAFF. DNA of the CDR3: TGTGCCAGCAGTGACTGGAACACTGAAGCTTTCTTT.

Here the CDR3 reads CASSDLVWGPSTLHF. CDR3 DNA sequence: TGTGCCAGCAGTGATTTGGTGTGGGGCCCCTCCACCCTCCACTTT. The rearrangement joins TRBV6-1 to TRBJ1-6, with D tentatively TRBD1 (5 bases). V lost 3 bases, J lost 14 bases, and 20 bases lay in between. Germline values: CDR1 MNHNS, CDR2 SASEGT. The CDR3 runs 15 residues.

The V call is TRBV2, the J call TRBJ1-4; D is ambiguous. The CDR3 length is 12 residues. The germline V and J ends were trimmed by 7 bases and 4 bases, with 7 bases remaining between them. Germline V gene sequence: CDR1 SNHLY, CDR2 FYNNEI. The CDR3 loop reads CASTSGNEKLFF. The CDR3 nucleotides are TGTGCCAGCACCTCGGGTAATGAAAAACTGTTTTTT.

The sample holds one count of this clone. V usage is TRBV2 and J usage is TRBJ1-1, with a tentative D call TRBD1 (6 bases). Trimming left V 9 bases short and J 3 bases short, with 26 bases between. Germline values: CDR1 SNHLY, CDR2 FYNNEI. CDR3 length equals 17 residues. CDR3 coding DNA: TGTGCCAGTTACCAGGATCTAGGGGGGGTGTGGGACACTGAAGCTTTCTTT. It encodes CASYQDLGGVWDTEAFF.

The chain joins TRBV5-6 to TRBJ2-7; 11 positions match TRBD2. The CDR3 totals 14 residues. Losses at the gene ends were 4 bases for V and 10 bases for J; bases not matched to a gene: 10. Germline V gives CDR1 SGHDT, CDR2 YYEEEE. The CDR3 loop reads CASSPGGLAGFQYF. The CDR3 DNA sequence: TGTGCCAGCAGCCCTGGCGGACTAGCGGGCTTTCAGTACTTC.

The chain links TRBV6-5 to TRBJ2-7; 12 bases align to TRBD2. Germline V lookup: CDR1 MNHEY, CDR2 SVGAGI. The J segment lost 7 bases and the V segment lost 5 bases, leaving 6 bases of the junction unmatched. The CDR3 is 14 amino acids. In nucleotides, the CDR3 is TGTGCCAGCAGTCTAGCGGGGGGGCCTCGTGAGCAGTACTTC. It codes for CASSLAGGPREQYF.

The rearrangement links TRBV5-5 to TRBJ2-5, with 8 bases identical to TRBD1. The CDR3 runs 15 residues. V trimming: 0 bases; J trimming: 2 bases; junction bases outside the gene matches: 3. Germline CDR1 and CDR2: SGHKS and YYEKEE (reference sequence). CDR3 nucleotides: TGTGCCAGCAGCTTGGCTACAGGGGGACAAGAGACCCAGTACTTC. Translating gives CASSLATGGQETQYF.

The chain joins TRBV9 to TRBJ2-2; D ambiguous. The germline V gene encodes CDR1 SGDLS and CDR2 YYNGEE. The CDR3 totals 16 residues. Trimming took 3 bases from V and 4 from J, leaving 16 bases between them. DNA of the CDR3: TGTGCCAGCAGCGCCCCCAGCGTAGCCTCCACCGGGGAGCTGTTTTTT. Translated: CASSAPSVASTGELFF.

The rearrangement links TRBV2 to TRBJ1-3, with D unresolved. V dropped 8 bases and J dropped 0 bases, with 8 bases sitting between them. CDR1 and CDR2 (germline): SNHLY, FYNNEI. The CDR3 has 13 residues. In DNA form, the CDR3 reads TGTGCCAGCTGGGCAGGCTCTGGAAACACCATATATTTT. It is translated as CASWAGSGNTIYF.